Shown below are 13 T cell receptor beta chains from a single sample sequenced in a study of low-dose radiotherapy and immunotherapy resistance in tumors (dated by TCRdb to the early 2020s). Instrument on record: Illumina MiniSeq. First-strand cDNA was synthesized with Superscript III and a set of TRAV- and TRBV-specific primers, covering both TCRalpha and TCRbeta chains. TCRs were amplified for 20 PCR cycles with Phusion, using a constant-region primer paired with the adapter attached to the V primers. TCRdb reanalyzed the raw reads on its own, using fastp at Q25 for trimming and MiXCR for clone calling, and kept in-frame beta chains. Rows matching on CDR3 protein sequence are summarized as one entry with the most common DNA and genes. This sample comprises 85,000 to 100,000 distinct CDR3 sequences, around 9.2% of them detected only once. Together, the top ten hold around 0.98% of the sample. What the time point label conveys for this sample: before trial treatment.

The source material was PBMCs, sampled before treatment. These receptors were collected from a male donor with prostate cancer.

This clonotype was seen ten or more times. The chain combines TRBV5-1 with TRBJ2-1; D assignment may be TRBD1 or TRBD2 (5 bases each). With 7 bases removed from V and 7 bases from J, the gap between germline ends came to 18 bases. CDR3 length: 14 amino acids. Germline assignment: CDR1 SGHRS and CDR2 YFSETQ. CDR3 in amino acids: CASHREGPGNEQFF. DNA for the CDR3: TGCGCCAGCCACCGAGAGGGGCCGGGGAATGAGCAGTTCTTC.

This clonotype has at least ten counts. The J gene is TRBJ2-2, the V gene TRBV9; D not resolved. The CDR3 runs 16 residues. Germline V gene data show CDR1 as SGDLS and CDR2 as YYNGEE. Between the trimmed V and J ends, which lost 2 bases and 5 bases, there was a span of 16 bases. CDR3 coding DNA: TGTGCCAGCAGCGTTGGCTCAATAATCAATACCGGGGAGCTGTTTTTT. Its protein is CASSVGSIINTGELFF.

This clonotype came up many times. The rearrangement uses TRBV14 and TRBJ1-6, with D possibly being TRBD1 (6 bases). V was cut by 1 base and J by 9 bases, with 13 bases left in between. The CDR3 consists of 15 residues. Germline-derived CDR1 and CDR2 are SGHDN and FVKESK. DNA for the CDR3: TGTGCCAGCAGCCAAGGGACAGCCGTAATTTCACCCCTCCACTTT. It encodes CASSQGTAVISPLHF.

This clonotype has ten or more counts. V usage is TRBV12-3 or TRBV12-4 and J usage is TRBJ1-5; perhaps TRBD1 as D (5 bases). The V end was cut by 6 bases, the J end by 6 bases, with 15 bases between. This CDR3 spans 14 amino acids. The CDR3 region is CASSFGGAFQPQHF. The CDR3 DNA reads TGTGCCAGCAGCTTTGGGGGTGCATTTCAGCCCCAGCATTTT.

This clonotype was detected many times. The rearrangement joins TRBV20-1 to TRBJ1-5; maybe TRBD1 (5 bases). V was clipped by 2 bases and J by 4 bases, with 6 bases between them. CDR1 and CDR2 from the germline V gene are DFQATT and SNEGSKA (reference sequence). The CDR3 has 12 amino acids. As DNA, the CDR3 is TGCAGTGCTAGACAGGGTAATCAGCCCCAGCATTTT. Translated, it gives CSARQGNQPQHF.

This clonotype was observed at least ten times. The chain joins TRBV7-2 to TRBJ2-3, with TRBD2 identical over 11 bases. V trimming: 4 bases; J trimming: 2 bases; junction bases outside the gene matches: 5. The germline CDR1 and CDR2 sequences are SGHTA and FQGNSA. This CDR3 region has 16 residues. The CDR3 DNA is TGTGCCAGCAGCTCTAGACTAGCGGGACCCACAGATACGCAGTATTTT. Protein product: CASSSRLAGPTDTQYF.

This clonotype was counted ten times or more. This chain connects TRBV11-1 to TRBJ2-1; maybe TRBD1 (5 bases). This CDR3 region has 12 residues. The germline V gene has CDR1 SGHAT and CDR2 FQDESV (reference sequence). Trimming cost V 5 bases and J 9 bases, with 11 bases left between them. The CDR3 DNA follows: TGTGCCAGCAGCCAGGGTTCTAGTGAGCAGTTCTTC. Protein sequence: CASSQGSSEQFF. The variable domain in full, completed from reference TRBV11-1 and TRBJ2-1, reads EAEVAQSPRYKITEKSQAVAFWCDPISGHATLYWYRQILGQGPELLVQFQDESVVDDSQLPKDRFSAERLKGVDSTLKIQPAELGDSAMYLCASSQGSSEQFFGPGTRLTVL.

This clonotype occurred many times. The chain recombines TRBV5-1 with TRBJ2-3, with 8 bases lining up with TRBD1. The CDR3 covers 17 residues. Trimming at V came to 4 bases and at J to 0 bases, leaving 10 bases not matched to a gene. Germline values: CDR1 SGHRS, CDR2 YFSETQ. The CDR3 coding sequence is TGCGCCAGCAGCAGAAGCAGGGGGCGCGAAAGCACAGATACGCAGTATTTT. It is translated as CASSRSRGRESTDTQYF.

This clonotype was seen repeatedly, ten times or more. The rearrangement uses TRBV20-1 and TRBJ2-7; maybe TRBD2 (5 bases). The germline CDR1 and CDR2 sequences are DFQATT and SNEGSKA (reference sequence). The V end lost 1 base, the J end lost 5 bases, and 12 bases lay between the germline ends. The CDR3 loop spans 13 amino acids. CDR3 DNA sequence: TGCAGTGCTAGAGCCCAGGACGGGAACGAGCAGTACTTC. Its protein product is CSARAQDGNEQYF.

This clonotype was recorded many times. The chain joins TRBV28 to TRBJ2-1; D may match TRBD1 or TRBD2 (5 bases each). The CDR3 contains 20 residues. CDR1 and CDR2 (germline): MDHEN, SYDVKM. V was trimmed by 1 base and J by 2 bases, leaving 24 bases between them. The CDR3 region is CASSLSSRGLLRGPYNEQFF. As DNA, the CDR3 is TGTGCCAGCAGTTTATCTTCGCGTGGGCTCTTGAGGGGACCCTACAATGAGCAGTTCTTC.

The table lists this clonotype with many counts. This chain links TRBV2 with TRBJ2-2; D is ambiguous. The CDR3 is 16 residues long. Trimming removed 0 bases from V and 2 bases from J, with 10 bases in between. The germline V gene encodes CDR1 SNHLY and CDR2 FYNNEI. The CDR3 sequence: CASSEADPANTGELFF. The DNA of the CDR3 is TGTGCCAGCAGTGAAGCAGACCCAGCCAACACCGGGGAGCTGTTTTTT.

The chain couples TRBV5-1 to TRBJ2-1, with 14 bases fitting TRBD2. Trimming cost V 4 bases and J 1 base; bases outside gene matches: 7. The CDR3 covers 18 residues. Germline values: CDR1 SGHRS, CDR2 YFSETQ. CDR3 DNA: TGCGCCAGCAGCCCGGGGACTAGCGGGAGAATATCCTACAATGAGCAGTTCTTC. Its translation: CASSPGTSGRISYNEQFF.

This clonotype showed up just a few times. The chain uses TRBV10-3 and TRBJ2-7; TRBD2 matches at 7 bases. J gave up 7 bases and V 3 bases, and 12 bases lay outside the gene matches. CDR1 and CDR2 (germline): ENHRY, SYGVKD. The CDR3 sequence is 15 residues long. For the CDR3, the DNA is TGTGCCATCAGTGAAGGGGAGGGGAGCATTGGGGAGCAGTACTTC. The encoded protein is CAISEGEGSIGEQYF.